This T cell receptor beta chain emerged from a study of shared clonotypes between healthy human individuals. V was trimmed by 8 bases and J by 0 bases, leaving 11 bases between them. The CDR3 contains 13 residues. CDR1 and CDR2 (germline): MNHNS, SASEGT. Points on this clone: The antigen is unknown.

Sorted-subset replicate PCR reactions contained roughly 210 ng DNA, corresponding to approximately 30,000 T cell genomes. TCRdb's copy holds only in-frame clones and misses some; the assay was immunoSEQ multiplex PCR. The data contain 2 million to 2.5 million clones, roughly 95% of them singletons. General observations from the study: Researchers sampled only blood; tissue repertoires likely differ. Among donors, clonotype sharing was expected to be affected by sequencing depth. With four donors compared, about 5% of naive CD4 clonotypes were shared.

The clonotype comes from a man aged 18 to 30 in good health. The chain links TRBV6-1 to TRBJ2-7, with a weak D call TRBD1 (5 bases). The sample comprised naive CD4+ T cells sorted from blood. As to subset: CD45RA+ positively selected. DNA for the CDR3: TGTGCCAGCGCTTCAAGGGGCTCCTACGAGCAGTACTTC. It translates to CASASRGSYEQYF.